This TCR beta chain is from a study of graft-versus-host responses after intestinal transplantation (dated by TCRdb to the early 2020s). Study-wide context: The transplants that recipients got were multivisceral, liver-intestinal, or isolated intestinal. All recipients received anti-thymocyte globulin induction followed by maintenance tacrolimus and steroids for about three years. After intestinal transplantation, graft-versus-host and host-versus-graft alloreactive T cell clones were followed in the graft, circulation and bone marrow using bulk TCR-beta CDR3 sequencing. To identify alloreactive clones, pre-transplant mixed lymphocyte reaction products were sequenced and then compared with unstimulated pre-transplant donor and recipient T cells. The cohort enrolled 20 to 30 intestinal transplant recipients, one of whom was a retransplant, and a few patients without pretransplant specimens were excluded. A peak of at least 4% donor T cells among recipient peripheral blood mononuclear cells was the definition used for donor T cell macrochimerism. Rather than going through the commercial service, samples from a few later patients were sequenced in-house on an Illumina MiSeq and processed with MiXCR. Broad study findings and their caveats: High GvH to HvG T cell clonal ratios were observed in the allografts of patients with donor T cell macrochimerism. Early after transplant, peak levels of circulating GvH clones were found to be associated with declines in HvG clones. GvH clones were detected in recipient bone marrow, and some appeared earlier in ileal mucosa or blood, consistent with an intestinal mucosal origin. Conclusions were limited by the relatively low number and heterogeneity of intestinal transplant patients.

The time point label for this specimen denotes: cells obtained before transplantation from donor or recipient. CD3+CD4+ and CD3+CD8+ populations were FACS-sorted from unstimulated pre-transplant donor and recipient cells taken from spleen or lymph nodes. Via the germline V gene, CDR1 is MGHRA and CDR2 YSYEKL. V is shortened by 2 bases, J by 3 bases, and the region joining them spans 17 bases. The CDR3 measures 16 amino acids from cysteine to phenylalanine. The only DNA kept is the CDR3, 48 bases in frame from the first base. Comments on this clone: Its antigen remains unidentified. Base qualities were left out, and no much larger clone turns up one base away.

Libraries were built with the immunoSEQ multiplex PCR assay. In most patients, genomic DNA was isolated using the Qiagen DNeasy Blood and Tissue Kit and sent frozen to Adaptive Biotechnologies for TCR sequencing. High-throughput TCR-beta CDR3 sequencing of genomic DNA from most patients was performed by Adaptive Biotechnologies. Turning to the authors' computational methods: Adaptive's ImmunoSEQ software was the source of the TCR sequencing data for roughly 19 patients, while a few other patients were processed with MiXCR and VDJtools. To correct CD4 versus CD8 sorting errors, sequences present in both subsets at a frequency ratio below 5:1 were removed. CDR3 nucleotide sequences shared between donor and recipient were removed because their origin could not be assigned. To count as alloreactive, a clone needed at least 2-fold expansion over unstimulated cells and a minimum CFSE-low frequency of 0.002% (template counts) or 0.001% (read counts). A clone was considered mappable if detected in the sequenced pre-transplant spleen, lymph node, or MLR CFSE-low populations of the donor or recipient. Cumulative frequency of alloreactive clones was calculated as a percentage of all sequences weighted by copy number. Held by TCRdb, this immuneACCESS table contains in-frame sequences only and omits some clones. Under half of the omission traces to an unresolved V gene where checked; the cause of the rest is unknown. D and trimming were read from the DNA, whereas the V and J calls and clone size are those reported in that table. Here the sample has 45,000 to 65,000 clones; around 93% occur a single time. The ten largest clones capture 0.38% of the sample.

The sample was unstimulated CD4+ T cells sorted from spleen or lymph node cells, taken before transplant. The receptor was isolated from a human donor who was the organ donor for an intestinal transplant. This chain joins TRBV4-1 to TRBJ2-7; the D gene may be TRBD1 or TRBD2, since each aligns over 5 bases. The CDR3 loop reads CASSQPGFGAFYEQYF. The nucleotides read TGCGCCAGCAGCCAACCCGGGTTCGGGGCCTTCTACGAGCAGTACTTC.